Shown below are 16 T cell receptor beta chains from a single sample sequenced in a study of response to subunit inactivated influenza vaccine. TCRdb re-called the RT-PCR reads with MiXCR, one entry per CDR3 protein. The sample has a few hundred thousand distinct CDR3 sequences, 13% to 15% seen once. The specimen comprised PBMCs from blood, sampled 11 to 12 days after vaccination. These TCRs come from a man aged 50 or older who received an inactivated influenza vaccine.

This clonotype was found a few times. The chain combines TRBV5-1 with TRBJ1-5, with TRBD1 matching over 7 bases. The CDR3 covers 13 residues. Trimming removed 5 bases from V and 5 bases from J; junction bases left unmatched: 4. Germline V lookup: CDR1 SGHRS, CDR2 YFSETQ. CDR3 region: CASRDREDQPQHF. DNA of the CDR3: TGCGCCAGCAGAGACAGGGAAGATCAGCCCCAGCATTTT.

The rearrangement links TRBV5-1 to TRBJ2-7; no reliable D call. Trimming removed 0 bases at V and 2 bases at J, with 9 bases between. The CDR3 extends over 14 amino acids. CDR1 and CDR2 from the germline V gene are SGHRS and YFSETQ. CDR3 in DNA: TGCGCCAGCAGCTTGGCGATGAATACCTACGAGCAGTACTTC. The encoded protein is CASSLAMNTYEQYF. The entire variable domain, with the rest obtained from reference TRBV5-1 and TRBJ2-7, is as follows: KAGVTQTPRYLIKTRGQQVTLSCSPISGHRSVSWYQQTPGQGLQFLFEYFSETQRNKGNFPGRFSGRQFSNSRSEMNVSTLELGDSALYLCASSLAMNTYEQYFGPGTRLTVT.

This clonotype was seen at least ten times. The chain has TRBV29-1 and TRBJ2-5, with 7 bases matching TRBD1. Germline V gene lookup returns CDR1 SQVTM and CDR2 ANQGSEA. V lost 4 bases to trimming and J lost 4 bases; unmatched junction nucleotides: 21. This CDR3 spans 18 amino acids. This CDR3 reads CSVVVRLSGQVILETQYF. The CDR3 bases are TGCAGCGTTGTAGTTCGTCTCTCAGGACAGGTGATTTTAGAGACCCAGTACTTC.

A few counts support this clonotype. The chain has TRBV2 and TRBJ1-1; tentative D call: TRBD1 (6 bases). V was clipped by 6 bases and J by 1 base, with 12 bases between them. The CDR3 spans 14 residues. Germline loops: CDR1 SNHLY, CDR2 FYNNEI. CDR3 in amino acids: CASRGPTGNTEAFF. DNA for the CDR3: TGTGCCAGCAGGGGCCCGACAGGGAACACTGAAGCTTTCTTT.

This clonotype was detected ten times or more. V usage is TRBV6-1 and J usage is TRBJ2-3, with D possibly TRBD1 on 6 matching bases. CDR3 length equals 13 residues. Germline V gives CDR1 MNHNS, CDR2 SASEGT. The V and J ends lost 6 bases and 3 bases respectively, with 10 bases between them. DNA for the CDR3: TGTGCCAGCAGGATGGACAGAACAGATACGCAGTATTTT. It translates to CASRMDRTDTQYF.

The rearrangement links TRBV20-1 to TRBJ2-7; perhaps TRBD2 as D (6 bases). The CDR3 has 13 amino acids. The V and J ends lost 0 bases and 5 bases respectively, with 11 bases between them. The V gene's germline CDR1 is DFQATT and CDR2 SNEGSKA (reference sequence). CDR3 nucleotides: TGCAGTGCTAGAGATTGGGGGGACCACGAGCAGTACTTC. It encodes CSARDWGDHEQYF.

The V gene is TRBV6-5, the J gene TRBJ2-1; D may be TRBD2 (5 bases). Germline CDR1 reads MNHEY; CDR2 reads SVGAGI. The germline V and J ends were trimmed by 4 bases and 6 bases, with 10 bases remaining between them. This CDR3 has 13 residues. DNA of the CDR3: TGTGCCAGCAGTTCTCGGAGGACCAATGAGCAGTTCTTC. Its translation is CASSSRRTNEQFF.

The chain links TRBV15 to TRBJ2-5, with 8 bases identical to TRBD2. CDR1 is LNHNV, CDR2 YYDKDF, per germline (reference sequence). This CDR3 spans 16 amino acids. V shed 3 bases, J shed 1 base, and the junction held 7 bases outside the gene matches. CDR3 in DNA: TGTGCCACCAGCAGCCCCGGCGGGAGGTCCCAAGAGACCCAGTACTTC. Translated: CATSSPGGRSQETQYF.

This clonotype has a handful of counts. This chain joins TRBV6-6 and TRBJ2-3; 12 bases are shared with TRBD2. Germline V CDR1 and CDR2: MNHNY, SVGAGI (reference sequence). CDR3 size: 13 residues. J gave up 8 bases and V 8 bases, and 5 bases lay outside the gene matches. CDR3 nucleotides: TGTGCCAGCGGCGGACTAGCGGGGAGTACGCAGTATTTT. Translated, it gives CASGGLAGSTQYF.

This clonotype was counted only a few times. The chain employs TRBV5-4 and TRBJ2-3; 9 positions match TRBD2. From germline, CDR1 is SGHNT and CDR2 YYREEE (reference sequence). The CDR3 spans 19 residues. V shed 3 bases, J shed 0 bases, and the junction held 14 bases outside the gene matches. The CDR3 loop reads CASSSSGTSQRTSTDTQYF. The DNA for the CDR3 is TGTGCCAGCAGCTCGTCCGGGACTAGCCAACGTACTAGCACAGATACGCAGTATTTT.

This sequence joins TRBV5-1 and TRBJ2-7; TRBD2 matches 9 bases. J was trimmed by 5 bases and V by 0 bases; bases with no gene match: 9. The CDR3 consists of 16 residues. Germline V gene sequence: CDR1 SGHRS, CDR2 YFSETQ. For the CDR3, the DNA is TGCGCCAGCAGCTTGGCCGTTGGCGGGAGGGCGGACGAGCAGTACTTC. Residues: CASSLAVGGRADEQYF.

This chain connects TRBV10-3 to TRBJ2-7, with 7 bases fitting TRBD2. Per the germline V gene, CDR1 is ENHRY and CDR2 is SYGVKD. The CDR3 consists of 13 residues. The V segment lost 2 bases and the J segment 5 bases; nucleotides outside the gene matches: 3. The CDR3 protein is CAISERGEDEQYF. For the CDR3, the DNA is TGTGCCATCAGTGAGCGGGGGGAGGACGAGCAGTACTTC.

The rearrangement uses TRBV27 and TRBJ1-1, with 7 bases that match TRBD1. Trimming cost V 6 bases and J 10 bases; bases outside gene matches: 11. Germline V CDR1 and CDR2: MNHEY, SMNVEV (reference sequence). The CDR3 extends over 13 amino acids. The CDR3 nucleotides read TGTGCCAGCAGCACCACGACAGGGAGTGGAGCTTTCTTT. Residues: CASSTTTGSGAFF.

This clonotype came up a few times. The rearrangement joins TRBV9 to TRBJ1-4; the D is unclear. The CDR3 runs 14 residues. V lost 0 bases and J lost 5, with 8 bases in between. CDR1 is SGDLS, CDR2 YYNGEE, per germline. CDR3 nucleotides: TGTGCCAGCAGCGTAGGCTTGGAAAATGAAAAACTGTTTTTT. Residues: CASSVGLENEKLFF.

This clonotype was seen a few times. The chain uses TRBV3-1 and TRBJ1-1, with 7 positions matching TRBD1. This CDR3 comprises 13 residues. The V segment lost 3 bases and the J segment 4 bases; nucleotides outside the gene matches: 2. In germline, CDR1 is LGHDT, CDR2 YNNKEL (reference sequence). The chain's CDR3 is CASSQGQSTEAFF. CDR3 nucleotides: TGTGCCAGCAGCCAGGGACAGTCCACTGAAGCTTTCTTT. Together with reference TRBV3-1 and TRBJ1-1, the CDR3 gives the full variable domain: DTAVSQTPKYLVTQMGNDKSIKCEQNLGHDTMYWYKQDSKKFLKIMFSYNNKELIINETVPNRFSPKSPDKAHLNLHINSLELGDSAVYFCASSQGQSTEAFFGQGTRLTVV.

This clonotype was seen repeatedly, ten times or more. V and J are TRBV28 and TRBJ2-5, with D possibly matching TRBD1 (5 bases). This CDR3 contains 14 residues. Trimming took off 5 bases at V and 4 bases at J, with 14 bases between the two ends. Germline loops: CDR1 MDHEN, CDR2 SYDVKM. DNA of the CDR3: TGTGCCAGCAGTCTTCAGGGCGAATCAGAGACCCAGTACTTC. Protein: CASSLQGESETQYF.